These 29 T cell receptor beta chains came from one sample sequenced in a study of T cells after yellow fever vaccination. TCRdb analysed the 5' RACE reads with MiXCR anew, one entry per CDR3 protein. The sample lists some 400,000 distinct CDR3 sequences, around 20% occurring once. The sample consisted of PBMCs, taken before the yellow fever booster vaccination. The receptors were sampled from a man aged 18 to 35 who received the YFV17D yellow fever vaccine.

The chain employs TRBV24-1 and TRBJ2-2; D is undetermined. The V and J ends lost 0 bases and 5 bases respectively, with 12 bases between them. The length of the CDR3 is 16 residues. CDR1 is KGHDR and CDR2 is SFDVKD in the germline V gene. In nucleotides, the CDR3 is TGTGCCACCAGTGATTTGATCCCAGGACGAACCGGGGAGCTGTTTTTT. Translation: CATSDLIPGRTGELFF.

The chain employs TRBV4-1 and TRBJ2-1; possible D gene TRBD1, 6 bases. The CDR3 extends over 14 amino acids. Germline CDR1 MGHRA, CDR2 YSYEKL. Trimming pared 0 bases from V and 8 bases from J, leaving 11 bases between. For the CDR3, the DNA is TGCGCCAGCAGCCAAGATTCCAGGGGCGATGAGCAGTTCTTC. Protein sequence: CASSQDSRGDEQFF.

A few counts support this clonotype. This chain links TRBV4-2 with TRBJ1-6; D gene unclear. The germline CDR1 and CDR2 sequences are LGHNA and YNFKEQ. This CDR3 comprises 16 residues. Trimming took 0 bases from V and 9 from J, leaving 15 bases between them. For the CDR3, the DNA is TGTGCCAGCAGCCAAGACCATCCGGAGACCGGTTCACCCCTCCACTTT. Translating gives CASSQDHPETGSPLHF.

The CDR3, as DNA: TGTGCCAGCAGTACAGGGGACGACAATCAGCCCCAGCATTTT. Its protein product is CASSTGDDNQPQHF. This chain joins TRBV6-4 and TRBJ1-5, with 7 nucleotides matching TRBD1. The CDR3 extends over 14 amino acids. The germline gives CDR1 MRHNA, CDR2 SNTAGT. V lost 5 bases and J lost 3; bases outside the gene matches: 4.

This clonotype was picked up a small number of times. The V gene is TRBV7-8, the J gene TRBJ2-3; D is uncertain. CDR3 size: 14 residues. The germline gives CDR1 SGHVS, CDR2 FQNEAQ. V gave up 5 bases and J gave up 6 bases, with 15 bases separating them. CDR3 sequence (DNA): TGTGCCAGCAGCCCCCGAGACTCCAGGGATACGCAGTATTTT. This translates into CASSPRDSRDTQYF.

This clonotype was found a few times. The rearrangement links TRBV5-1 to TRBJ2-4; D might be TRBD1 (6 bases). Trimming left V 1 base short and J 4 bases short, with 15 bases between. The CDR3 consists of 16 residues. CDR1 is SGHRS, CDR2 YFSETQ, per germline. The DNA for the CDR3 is TGCGCCAGCAGCTTGCCTCCAGGGGTGGAAAAAAACATTCAGTACTTC. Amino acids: CASSLPPGVEKNIQYF.

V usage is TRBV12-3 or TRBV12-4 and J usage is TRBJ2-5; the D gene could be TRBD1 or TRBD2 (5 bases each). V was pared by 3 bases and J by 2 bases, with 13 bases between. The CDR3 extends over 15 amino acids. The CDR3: CASSFPGDPQETQYF. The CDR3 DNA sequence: TGTGCCAGCAGTTTCCCCGGGGACCCTCAAGAGACCCAGTACTTC.

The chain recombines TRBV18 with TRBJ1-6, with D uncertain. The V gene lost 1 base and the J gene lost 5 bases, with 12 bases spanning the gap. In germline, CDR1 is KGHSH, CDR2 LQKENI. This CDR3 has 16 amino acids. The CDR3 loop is CASSPQDVGNNSPLHF. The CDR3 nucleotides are TGTGCCAGCTCACCACAAGACGTCGGGAATAATTCACCCCTCCACTTT.

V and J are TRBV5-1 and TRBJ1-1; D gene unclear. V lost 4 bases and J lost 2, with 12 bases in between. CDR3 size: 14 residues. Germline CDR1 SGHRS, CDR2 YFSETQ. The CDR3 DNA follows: TGCGCCAGCAGCCCTGGTTTTGGTAACACTGAAGCTTTCTTT. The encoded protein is CASSPGFGNTEAFF.

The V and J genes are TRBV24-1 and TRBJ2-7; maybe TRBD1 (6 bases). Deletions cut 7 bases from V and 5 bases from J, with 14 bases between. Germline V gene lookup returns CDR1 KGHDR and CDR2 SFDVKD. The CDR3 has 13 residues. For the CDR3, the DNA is TGTGCCACCAGCCGGAACAGGGTCCACGAGCAGTACTTC. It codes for CATSRNRVHEQYF.

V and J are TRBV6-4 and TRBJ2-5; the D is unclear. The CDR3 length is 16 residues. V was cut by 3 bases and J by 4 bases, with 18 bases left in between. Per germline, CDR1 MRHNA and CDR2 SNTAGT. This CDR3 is CASSESLLGLGETQYF. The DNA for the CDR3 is TGTGCCAGCAGTGAATCCCTTCTTGGGTTGGGAGAGACCCAGTACTTC.

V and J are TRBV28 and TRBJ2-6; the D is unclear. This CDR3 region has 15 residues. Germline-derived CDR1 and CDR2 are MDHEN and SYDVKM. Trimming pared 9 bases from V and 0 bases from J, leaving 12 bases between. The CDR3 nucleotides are TGTGCCAGTTATTCAGATAGCTCTGGGGCCAACGTCCTGACTTTC. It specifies CASYSDSSGANVLTF.

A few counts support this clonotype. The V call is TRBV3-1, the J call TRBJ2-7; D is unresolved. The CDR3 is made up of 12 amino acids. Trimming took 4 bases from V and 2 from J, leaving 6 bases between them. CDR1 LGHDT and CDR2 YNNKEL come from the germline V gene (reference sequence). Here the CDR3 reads CASSRSAYEQYF. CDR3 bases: TGTGCCAGCAGCCGCAGTGCCTACGAGCAGTACTTC.

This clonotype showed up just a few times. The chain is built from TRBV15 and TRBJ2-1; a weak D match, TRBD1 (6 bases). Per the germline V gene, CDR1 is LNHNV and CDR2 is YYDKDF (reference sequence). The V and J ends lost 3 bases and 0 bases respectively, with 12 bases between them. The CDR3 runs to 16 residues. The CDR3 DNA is TGTGCCACCAGCAGCAGCAGGGGAAGCTCCTACAATGAGCAGTTCTTC. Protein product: CATSSSRGSSYNEQFF.

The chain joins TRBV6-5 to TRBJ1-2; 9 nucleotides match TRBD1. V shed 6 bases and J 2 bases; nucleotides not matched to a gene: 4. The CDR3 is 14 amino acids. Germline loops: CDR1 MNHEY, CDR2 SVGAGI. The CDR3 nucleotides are TGTGCCAGCAGACGAGACAGGGGGAACTATGGCTACACCTTC. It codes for CASRRDRGNYGYTF.

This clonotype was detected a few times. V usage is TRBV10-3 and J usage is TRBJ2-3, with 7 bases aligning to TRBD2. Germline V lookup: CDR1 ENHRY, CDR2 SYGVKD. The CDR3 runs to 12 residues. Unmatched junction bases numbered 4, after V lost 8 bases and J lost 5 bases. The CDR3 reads CAIGGVGDTQYF. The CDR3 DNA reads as TGTGCCATCGGGGGGGTGGGAGATACGCAGTATTTT.

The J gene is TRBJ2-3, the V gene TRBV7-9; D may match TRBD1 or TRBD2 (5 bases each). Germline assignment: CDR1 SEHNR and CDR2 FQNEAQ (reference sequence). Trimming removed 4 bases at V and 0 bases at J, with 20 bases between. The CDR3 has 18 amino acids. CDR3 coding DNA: TGTGCCAGCAGCTCCCCCCGGGGCCGAACATTCAGCACAGATACGCAGTATTTT. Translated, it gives CASSSPRGRTFSTDTQYF.

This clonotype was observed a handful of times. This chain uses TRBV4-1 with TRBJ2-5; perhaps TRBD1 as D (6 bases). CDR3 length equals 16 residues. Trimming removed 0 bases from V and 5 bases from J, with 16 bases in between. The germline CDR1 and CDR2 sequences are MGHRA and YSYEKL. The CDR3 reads CASSQDPGGSGETQYF. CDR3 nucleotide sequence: TGCGCCAGCAGCCAAGATCCTGGGGGCTCGGGGGAGACCCAGTACTTC.

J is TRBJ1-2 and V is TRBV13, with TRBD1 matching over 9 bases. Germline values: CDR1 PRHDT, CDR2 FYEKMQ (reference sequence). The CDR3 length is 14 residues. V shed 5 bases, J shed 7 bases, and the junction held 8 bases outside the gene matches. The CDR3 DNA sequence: TGTGCCAGCAGCAATCCGGGACAGGGTCGTGGCTACACCTTC. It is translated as CASSNPGQGRGYTF.

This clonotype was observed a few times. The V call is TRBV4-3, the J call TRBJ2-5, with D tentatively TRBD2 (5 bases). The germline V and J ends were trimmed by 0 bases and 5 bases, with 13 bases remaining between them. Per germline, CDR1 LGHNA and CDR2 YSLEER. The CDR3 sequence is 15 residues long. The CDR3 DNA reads TGCGCCAGCAGCCAAGATTTGGTAGCGTGGGAGACCCAGTACTTC. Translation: CASSQDLVAWETQYF.

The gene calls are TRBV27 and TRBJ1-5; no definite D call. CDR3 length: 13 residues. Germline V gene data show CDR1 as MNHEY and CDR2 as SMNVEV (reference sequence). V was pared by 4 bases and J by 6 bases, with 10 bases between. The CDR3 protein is CASSSYSTQPQHF. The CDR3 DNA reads TGTGCCAGCAGTTCCTACTCGACTCAGCCCCAGCATTTT.

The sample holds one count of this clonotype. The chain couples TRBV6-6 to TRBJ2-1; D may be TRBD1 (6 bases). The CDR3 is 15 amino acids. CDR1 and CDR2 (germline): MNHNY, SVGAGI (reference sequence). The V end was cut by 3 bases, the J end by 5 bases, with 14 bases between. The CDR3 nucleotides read TGTGCCAGCAGTTATTATCAGGGGTCTAACAATGAGCAGTTCTTC. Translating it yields CASSYYQGSNNEQFF.

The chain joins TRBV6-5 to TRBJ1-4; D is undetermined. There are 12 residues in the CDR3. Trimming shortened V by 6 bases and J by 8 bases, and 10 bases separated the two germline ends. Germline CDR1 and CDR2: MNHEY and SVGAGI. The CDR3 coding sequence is TGTGCCAGCAGGAAAGCGGGGGAAAAACTGTTTTTT. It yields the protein CASRKAGEKLFF.

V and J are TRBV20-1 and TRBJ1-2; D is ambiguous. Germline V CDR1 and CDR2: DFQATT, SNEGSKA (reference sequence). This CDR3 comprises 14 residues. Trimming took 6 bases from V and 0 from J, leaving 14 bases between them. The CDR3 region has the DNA TGCAGTGCGCGGCGACACCCAGCTAACTATGGCTACACCTTC. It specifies CSARRHPANYGYTF.

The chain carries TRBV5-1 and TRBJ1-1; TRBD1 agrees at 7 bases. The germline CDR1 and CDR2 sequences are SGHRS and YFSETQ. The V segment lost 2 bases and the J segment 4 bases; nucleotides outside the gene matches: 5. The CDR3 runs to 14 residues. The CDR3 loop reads CASSLVTGVTEAFF. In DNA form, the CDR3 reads TGCGCCAGCAGCTTAGTTACAGGGGTCACTGAAGCTTTCTTT.

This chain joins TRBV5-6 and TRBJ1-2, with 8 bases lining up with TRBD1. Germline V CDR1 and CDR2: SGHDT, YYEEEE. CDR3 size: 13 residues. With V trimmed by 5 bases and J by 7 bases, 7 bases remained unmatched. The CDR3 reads CASRLTGGSGYTF. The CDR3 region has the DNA TGTGCCAGCAGATTAACAGGGGGATCTGGCTACACCTTC.

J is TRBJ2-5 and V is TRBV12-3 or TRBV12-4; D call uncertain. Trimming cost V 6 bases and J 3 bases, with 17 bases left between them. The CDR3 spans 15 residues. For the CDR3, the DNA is TGTGCCAGCAGGTCCGGGCCACCCGCCAAAGAGACCCAGTACTTC. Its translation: CASRSGPPAKETQYF.

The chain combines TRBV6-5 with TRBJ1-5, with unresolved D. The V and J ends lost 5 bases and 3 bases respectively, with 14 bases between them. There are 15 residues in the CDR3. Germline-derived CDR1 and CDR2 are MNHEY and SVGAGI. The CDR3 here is CASSPTFPANQPQHF. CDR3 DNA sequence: TGTGCCAGCAGTCCAACCTTCCCGGCCAATCAGCCCCAGCATTTT.

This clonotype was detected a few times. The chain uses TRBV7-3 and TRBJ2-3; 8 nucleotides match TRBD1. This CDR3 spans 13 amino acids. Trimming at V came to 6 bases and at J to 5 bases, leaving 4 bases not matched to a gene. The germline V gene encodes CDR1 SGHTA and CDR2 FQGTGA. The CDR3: CASSPTGGDTQYF. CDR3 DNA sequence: TGTGCCAGCAGTCCTACAGGGGGAGATACGCAGTATTTT.